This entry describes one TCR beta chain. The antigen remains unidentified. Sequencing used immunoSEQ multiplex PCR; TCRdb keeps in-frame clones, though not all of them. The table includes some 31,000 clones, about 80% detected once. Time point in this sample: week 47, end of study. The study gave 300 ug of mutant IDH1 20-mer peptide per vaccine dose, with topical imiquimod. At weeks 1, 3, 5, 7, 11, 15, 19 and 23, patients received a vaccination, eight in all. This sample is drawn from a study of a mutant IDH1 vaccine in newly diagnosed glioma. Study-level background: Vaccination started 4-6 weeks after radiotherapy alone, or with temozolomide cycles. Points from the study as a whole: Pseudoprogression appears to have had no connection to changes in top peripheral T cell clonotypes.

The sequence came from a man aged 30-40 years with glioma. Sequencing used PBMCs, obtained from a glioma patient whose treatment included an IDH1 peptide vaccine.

In DNA, the CDR3 is TGTGCCAGCAGCCGGCAGGGGTCCACCGGGGAGCTGTTTTTT. Protein sequence: CASSRQGSTGELFF. V usage is TRBV14 and J usage is TRBJ2-2; possible D gene TRBD1, 6 bases. Germline V lookup: CDR1 SGHDN, CDR2 FVKESK. V was pared by 4 bases and J by 4 bases, with 10 bases between. The CDR3 is made up of 14 amino acids.